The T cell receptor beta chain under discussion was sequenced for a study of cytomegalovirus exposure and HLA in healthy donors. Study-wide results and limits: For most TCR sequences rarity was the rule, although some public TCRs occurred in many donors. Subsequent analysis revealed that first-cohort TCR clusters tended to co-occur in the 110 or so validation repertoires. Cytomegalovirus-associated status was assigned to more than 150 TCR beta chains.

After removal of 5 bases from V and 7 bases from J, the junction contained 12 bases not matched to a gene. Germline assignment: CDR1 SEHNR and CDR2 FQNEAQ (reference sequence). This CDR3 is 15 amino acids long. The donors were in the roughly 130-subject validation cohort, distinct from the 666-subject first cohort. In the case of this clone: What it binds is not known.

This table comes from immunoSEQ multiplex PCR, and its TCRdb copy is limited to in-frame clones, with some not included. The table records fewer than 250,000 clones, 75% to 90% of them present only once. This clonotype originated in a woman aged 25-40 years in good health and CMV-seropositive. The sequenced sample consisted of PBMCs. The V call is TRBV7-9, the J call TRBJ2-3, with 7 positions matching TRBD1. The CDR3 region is CASSASRQGEYTQYF. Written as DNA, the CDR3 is TGTGCCAGCAGCGCCTCCCGACAGGGAGAATATACGCAGTATTTT. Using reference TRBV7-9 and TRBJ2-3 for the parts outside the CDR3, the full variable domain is DTGVSQNPRHKITKRGQNVTFRCDPISEHNRLYWYRQTLGQGPEFLTYFQNEAQLEKSRLLSDRFSAERPKGSFSTLEIQRTEQGDSAMYLCASSASRQGEYTQYFGPGTRLTVL.